This entry features one T cell receptor (beta chain) sequence. Its antigen remains unknown. One end of the junction is discordant with germline, which a read error may explain. Use of 60 Vbeta and 13 Jbeta primers characterized the PCR. TCRdb's table, derived via immunoSEQ multiplex PCR, lists solely in-frame clones and lacks some. The profile covers approximately 140,000 clones, with 75% to 80% appearing a single time and about 3.8% taken by the ten largest. Germline V gives CDR1 SNHLY, CDR2 FYNNEI. This CDR3 region has 15 residues. This entry comes from a study of cytomegalovirus exposure and HLA in healthy donors. General study results and limits: Across HLA loci, a later analysis found differing TCR association rates, with DRB1 most and HLA-C fewest. When a later analysis compared HLA-associated TCR beta chains with equally common others, the HLA-associated chains turned out to be more clonally expanded and to have lower generation probabilities.

The sample comprised PBMCs. The V and J genes are TRBV2 and TRBJ2-1; 11 nucleotides agree with TRBD1. The TCR comes from a man aged 18 to 30 in good health and CMV-seronegative. The CDR3 region has the DNA TGTGCCAGCAGCGAAGGGGACAGGGGGACCAATGAGCAGTTCTTC. Its translation: CASSEGDRGTNEQFF.